Listed below are T cell receptor beta chains from one sample, sequenced in a study of beta chain features in type 1 diabetes. The repertoire was sequenced with immunoSEQ multiplex PCR; TCRdb's copy has only in-frame clones and lacks some. The sample includes 95,000 to 150,000 clones, roughly 17% of them seen just once. Sequenced: central memory CD4+ T cells from blood. The receptor set was obtained from a man younger than 40 with type 1 diabetes. Each CDR3 is given with its conserved first and last residue. Fields, in order: clone size, V gene, D gene, J gene, CDR3 DNA, CDR3 protein. A D gene is named only where the DNA matches it firmly. The size field is filled for only some rows; it gives once, few, many or a size class.

abundance: -
v_gene: TRBV6-6
d_gene: -
j_gene: TRBJ1-1
CDR3nt: TGTGCCAGCAGTCACTCAAACACTGAAGCTTTCTTT
CDR3aa: CASSHSNTEAFF

abundance: -
v_gene: TRBV7-2
d_gene: -
j_gene: TRBJ1-5
CDR3nt: TGTGCCAGCAGCTTAGCGGGGACTGAGAGCAATCAGCCCCAGCATTTT
CDR3aa: CASSLAGTESNQPQHF

abundance: -
v_gene: TRBV30
d_gene: -
j_gene: TRBJ2-5
CDR3nt: TGTGCCTGGAGTGTTCAGGGAGAGACCCAGTACTTC
CDR3aa: CAWSVQGETQYF

abundance: many
v_gene: TRBV15
d_gene: TRBD1
j_gene: TRBJ1-5
CDR3nt: TGTGCCACCAGCCCGACAGGGGGTGGTACTAGCAATCAGCCCCAGCATTTT
CDR3aa: CATSPTGGGTSNQPQHF

abundance: -
v_gene: TRBV9
d_gene: -
j_gene: TRBJ2-7
CDR3nt: TGTGCCAGCAGCCCCGGTGGGTCTTGGGCCTCCTACGAGCAGTACTTC
CDR3aa: CASSPGGSWASYEQYF

abundance: -
v_gene: TRBV5-1
d_gene: -
j_gene: TRBJ2-5
CDR3nt: TGCGCCAGCAGCTTCACTACACAAGAGACCCAGTACTTC
CDR3aa: CASSFTTQETQYF

abundance: few
v_gene: TRBV30
d_gene: -
j_gene: TRBJ2-5
CDR3nt: TGTGCCTGGAGTGTGGACGTACAAGAGACCCAGTACTTC
CDR3aa: CAWSVDVQETQYF

abundance: -
v_gene: TRBV6-1
d_gene: -
j_gene: TRBJ2-5
CDR3nt: TGTGCCAGCAGTAATCAGGGACAAGAGACCCAGTACTTC
CDR3aa: CASSNQGQETQYF

abundance: few
v_gene: TRBV30
d_gene: -
j_gene: TRBJ2-7
CDR3nt: TGTGCCTGGAGTGTACGGAGGTACGAGCAGTACTTC
CDR3aa: CAWSVRRYEQYF

abundance: -
v_gene: TRBV29-1
d_gene: -
j_gene: TRBJ1-2
CDR3nt: TGCAGCGTTGAAGGTTCAGGACTTGGCTACACCTTC
CDR3aa: CSVEGSGLGYTF

abundance: few
v_gene: TRBV30
d_gene: -
j_gene: TRBJ1-3
CDR3nt: TGTGCCTGGAGCCACGGGGGCACATTTCATTTT
CDR3aa: CAWSHGGTFHF

abundance: many
v_gene: TRBV18
d_gene: TRBD1
j_gene: TRBJ1-1
CDR3nt: TGTGCCAGCTCACCAGGGACAGGGGGCACTGAAGCTTTCTTT
CDR3aa: CASSPGTGGTEAFF

abundance: -
v_gene: TRBV29-1
d_gene: -
j_gene: TRBJ1-2
CDR3nt: TGCAGCGTTCCACAGGGAAACTATGGCTACACCTTC
CDR3aa: CSVPQGNYGYTF

abundance: few
v_gene: TRBV10-3
d_gene: -
j_gene: TRBJ2-5
CDR3nt: TGTGCCATCAGTGATTTAGAGACCCAGTACTTC
CDR3aa: CAISDLETQYF

abundance: once
v_gene: TRBV4-3
d_gene: TRBD1
j_gene: TRBJ1-1
CDR3nt: TGCGCCAGCAGCCGGGGACAGACGAACACTGAAGCTTTCTTT
CDR3aa: CASSRGQTNTEAFF

abundance: -
v_gene: TRBV30
d_gene: TRBD1
j_gene: TRBJ2-2
CDR3nt: TGTGCCTGGAGTGTAAGGGGGCCAAGGACCGGGGAGCTGTTTTTT
CDR3aa: CAWSVRGPRTGELFF

abundance: few
v_gene: TRBV30
d_gene: -
j_gene: TRBJ2-7
CDR3nt: TGTGCCTGCCATCTTCAGCTAAGCTCCTACGAGCAGTACTTC
CDR3aa: CACHLQLSSYEQYF

abundance: few
v_gene: TRBV19
d_gene: -
j_gene: TRBJ2-1
CDR3nt: TGTGCCAGTAGTATGGTGAATGAGCAGTTCTTC
CDR3aa: CASSMVNEQFF

abundance: -
v_gene: TRBV29-1
d_gene: -
j_gene: TRBJ1-1
CDR3nt: TGCAGCGTTGTCAGGTCTTACATGAACACTGAAGCTTTCTTT
CDR3aa: CSVVRSYMNTEAFF

abundance: few
v_gene: TRBV29-1
d_gene: TRBD1
j_gene: TRBJ1-5
CDR3nt: TGCAGCGTCGCCGAGGGGGCGCAGCCCCAGCATTTT
CDR3aa: CSVAEGAQPQHF

abundance: -
v_gene: TRBV29-1
d_gene: TRBD1
j_gene: TRBJ2-3
CDR3nt: TGCAGCGTTGCGACAGGGGGAAGCACAGATACGCAGTATTTT
CDR3aa: CSVATGGSTDTQYF

abundance: -
v_gene: TRBV27
d_gene: -
j_gene: TRBJ1-2
CDR3nt: TGTGCCAGCAGTCCTCGAAGAACTGTGGATATTGGTGGCTACACCTTC
CDR3aa: CASSPRRTVDIGGYTF

abundance: few
v_gene: TRBV10-3
d_gene: -
j_gene: TRBJ2-3
CDR3nt: TGTGCCAGCAGTTACGGGCATACGGGTGGTACGCAGTATTTT
CDR3aa: CASSYGHTGGTQYF

abundance: few
v_gene: TRBV30
d_gene: -
j_gene: TRBJ1-2
CDR3nt: TGTGCCTGGAGTGGGGCAGGCTACACCTTC
CDR3aa: CAWSGAGYTF

abundance: -
v_gene: TRBV2
d_gene: -
j_gene: TRBJ1-2
CDR3nt: TGTGCCAGCAGTGAGCAGGGGCAGGGCTATGGCTACACCTTC
CDR3aa: CASSEQGQGYGYTF

abundance: -
v_gene: TRBV19
d_gene: -
j_gene: TRBJ2-5
CDR3nt: TGTGCCAGTAGTACGGGGATACAAGAGACCCAGTACTTC
CDR3aa: CASSTGIQETQYF

abundance: few
v_gene: TRBV30
d_gene: -
j_gene: TRBJ1-5
CDR3nt: TGTGCCTGGAGTCCCGTAGGACAGCCCCAGCATTTT
CDR3aa: CAWSPVGQPQHF

abundance: few
v_gene: TRBV7-2
d_gene: -
j_gene: TRBJ2-5
CDR3nt: TGTGCCAGCAGCTCCCGGGTAGCTGGAGAGACCCAGTACTTC
CDR3aa: CASSSRVAGETQYF

abundance: few
v_gene: TRBV25-1
d_gene: -
j_gene: TRBJ1-4
CDR3nt: TGTGCCAGCAGTGAAAGGGGCGGAGGTGTTGAAAAACTGTTTTTT
CDR3aa: CASSERGGGVEKLFF

abundance: -
v_gene: TRBV7-2
d_gene: -
j_gene: TRBJ2-1
CDR3nt: TGTGCCAGCAGCGCGGGACCCAACAATGAGCAGTTCTTC
CDR3aa: CASSAGPNNEQFF

abundance: -
v_gene: TRBV5-6
d_gene: TRBD1
j_gene: TRBJ2-3
CDR3nt: TGTGCCAGCAGCTTGTTACAGGGGGCGGAAGATACGCAGTATTTT
CDR3aa: CASSLLQGAEDTQYF